This T cell receptor (beta chain) was documented in a study of cytomegalovirus exposure and HLA in healthy donors. Study conclusions and caveats: The investigators catalogued 150 to 200 TCR beta chains as cytomegalovirus-associated. An Asian-associated ancestry cluster reportedly showed fewer N-insertions than the approximately 630-donor mean in a later analysis.

Trimming cost V 0 bases and J 0 bases, with 9 bases left between them. CDR1 is KGHSH, CDR2 LQKENI, per germline. CDR3 length: 15 residues. In the PCR, 60 Vbeta and 13 Jbeta primers were used. TCRdb's copy holds only in-frame clones and misses some; the assay was immunoSEQ multiplex PCR. In all, the sample yields about 200,000 clones. In the case of this clone: No antigen is known for it.

The specimen was PBMCs. The J gene is TRBJ2-7, the V gene TRBV18; the D is unclear. This sequence originates from a woman under 40 in good health and CMV-seropositive. The CDR3 DNA reads TGTGCCAGCTCACCACCGTCCCGGAGCTCCTACGAGCAGTACTTC. Translating it yields CASSPPSRSSYEQYF.